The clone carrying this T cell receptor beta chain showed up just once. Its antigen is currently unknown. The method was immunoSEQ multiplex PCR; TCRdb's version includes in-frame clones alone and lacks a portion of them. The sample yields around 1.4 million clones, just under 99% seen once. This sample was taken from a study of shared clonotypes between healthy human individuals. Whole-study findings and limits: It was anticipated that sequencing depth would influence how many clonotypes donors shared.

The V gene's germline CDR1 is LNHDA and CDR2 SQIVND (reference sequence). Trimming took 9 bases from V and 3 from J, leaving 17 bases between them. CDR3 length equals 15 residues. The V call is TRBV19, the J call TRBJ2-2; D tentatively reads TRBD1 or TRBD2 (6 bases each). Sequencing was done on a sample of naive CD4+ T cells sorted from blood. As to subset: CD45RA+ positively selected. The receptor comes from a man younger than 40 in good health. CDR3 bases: TGTGCCAGCCATGGGGGGCTATCGCACACCGGGGAGCTGTTTTTT. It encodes CASHGGLSHTGELFF.